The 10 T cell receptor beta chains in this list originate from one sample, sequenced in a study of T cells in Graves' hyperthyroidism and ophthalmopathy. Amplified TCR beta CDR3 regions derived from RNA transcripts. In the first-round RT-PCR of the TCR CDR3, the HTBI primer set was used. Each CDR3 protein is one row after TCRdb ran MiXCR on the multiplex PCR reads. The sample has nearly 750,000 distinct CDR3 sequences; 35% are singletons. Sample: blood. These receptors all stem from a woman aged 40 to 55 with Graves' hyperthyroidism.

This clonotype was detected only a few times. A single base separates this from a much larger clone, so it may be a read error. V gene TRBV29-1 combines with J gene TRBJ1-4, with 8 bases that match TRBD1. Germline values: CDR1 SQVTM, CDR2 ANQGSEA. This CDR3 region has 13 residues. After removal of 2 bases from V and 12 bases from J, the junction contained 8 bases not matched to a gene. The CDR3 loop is CSVEQGAQEELFF. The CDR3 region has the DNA TGCAGCGTTGAACAGGGGGCTCAAGAAGAACTGTTTTTT.

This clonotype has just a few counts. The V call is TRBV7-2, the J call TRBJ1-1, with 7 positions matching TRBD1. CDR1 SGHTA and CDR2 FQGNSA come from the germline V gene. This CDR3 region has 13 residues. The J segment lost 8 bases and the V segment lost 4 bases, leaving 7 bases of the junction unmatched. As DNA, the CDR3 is TGTGCCAGCAGCTCTACAGGGGCTTCCGAAGCTTTCTTT. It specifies CASSSTGASEAFF.

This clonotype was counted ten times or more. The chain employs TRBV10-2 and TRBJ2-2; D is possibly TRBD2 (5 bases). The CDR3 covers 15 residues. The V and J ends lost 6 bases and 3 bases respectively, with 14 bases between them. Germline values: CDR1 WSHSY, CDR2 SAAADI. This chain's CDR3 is CASSRIVGDTGELFF. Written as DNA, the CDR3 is TGCGCCAGCAGCCGGATCGTCGGGGACACCGGGGAGCTGTTTTTT.

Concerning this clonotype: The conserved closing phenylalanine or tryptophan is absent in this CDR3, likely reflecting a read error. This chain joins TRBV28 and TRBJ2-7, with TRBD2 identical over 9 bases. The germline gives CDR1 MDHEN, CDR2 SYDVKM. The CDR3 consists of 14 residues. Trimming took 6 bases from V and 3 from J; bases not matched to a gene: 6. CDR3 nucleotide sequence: TGTGCCAGCAGCTCAGCGGGAGGCAGCTACGAGCAGTACCTC. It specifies CASSSAGGSYEQYL.

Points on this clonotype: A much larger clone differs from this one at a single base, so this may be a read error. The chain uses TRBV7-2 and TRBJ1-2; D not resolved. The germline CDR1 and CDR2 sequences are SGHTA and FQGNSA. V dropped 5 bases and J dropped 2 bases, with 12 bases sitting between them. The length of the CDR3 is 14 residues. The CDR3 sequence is CASSTRERNYGYTF. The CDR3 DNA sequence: TGTGCCAGCAGCACCCGGGAACGCAACTATGGCTACACCTTC.

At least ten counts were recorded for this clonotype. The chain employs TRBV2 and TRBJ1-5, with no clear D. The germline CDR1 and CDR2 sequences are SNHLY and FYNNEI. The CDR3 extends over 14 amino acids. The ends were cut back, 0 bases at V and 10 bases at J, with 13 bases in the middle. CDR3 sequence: CASSEAAQPGPQHF. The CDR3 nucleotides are TGTGCCAGCAGTGAAGCCGCCCAGCCGGGCCCCCAGCATTTT.

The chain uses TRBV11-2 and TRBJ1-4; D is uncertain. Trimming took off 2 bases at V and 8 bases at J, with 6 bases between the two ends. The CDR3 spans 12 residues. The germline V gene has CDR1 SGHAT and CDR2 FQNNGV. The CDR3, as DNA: TGTGCCAGCAGCTTACGGGGAGAAAAACTGTTTTTT. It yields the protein CASSLRGEKLFF.

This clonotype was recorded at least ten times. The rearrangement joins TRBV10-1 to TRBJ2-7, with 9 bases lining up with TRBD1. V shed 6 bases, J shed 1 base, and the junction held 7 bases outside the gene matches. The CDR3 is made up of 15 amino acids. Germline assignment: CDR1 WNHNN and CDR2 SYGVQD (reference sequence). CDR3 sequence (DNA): TGCGCCAGCAGCCAAAACAGGGGGCAGTCCTACGAGCAGTACTTC. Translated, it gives CASSQNRGQSYEQYF.

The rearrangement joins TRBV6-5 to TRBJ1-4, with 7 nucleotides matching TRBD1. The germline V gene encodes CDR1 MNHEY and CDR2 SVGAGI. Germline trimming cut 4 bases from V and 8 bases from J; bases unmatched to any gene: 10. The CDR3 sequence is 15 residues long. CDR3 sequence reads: CASSLYWTGEEKLFF. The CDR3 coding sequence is TGTGCCAGCAGTTTATATTGGACAGGAGAGGAAAAACTGTTTTTT.

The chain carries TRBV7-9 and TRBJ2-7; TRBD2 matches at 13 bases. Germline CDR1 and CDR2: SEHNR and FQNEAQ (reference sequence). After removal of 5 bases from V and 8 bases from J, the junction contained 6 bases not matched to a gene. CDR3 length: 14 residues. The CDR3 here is CASSQRLAGGKQYF. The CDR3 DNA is TGTGCCAGCAGCCAAAGACTAGCGGGAGGAAAGCAGTACTTC.